This T cell receptor beta chain was observed in a study of T-cell reconstitution after alpha-beta-depleted transplantation in children (TCRdb year 2016). Background on the whole study: Using TCR repertoire profiling, the study quantitatively followed how T-cell immune reconstitution unfolded in children after TCRalphabeta/CD19-depleted allogeneic hematopoietic cell transplantation. Broader findings and caveats from the paper: The high TCRbeta diversity at day 60 in some patients was ascribed to recipient T cells and intrathymic progenitors that had survived conditioning. The apparently early alphabetaT-cell count recovery about two months after transplant was reportedly dependent on only several hundred rapidly expanded clones derived from non-depleted graft cells. Hyperexpanded clone frequencies declined over subsequent months; after one year, T-cell counts and TCRbeta diversity were mostly attributed to newly produced T cells.

The method was PCR. Instrument used: Illumina HiSeq 2500. To normalize quantification of the TCRbeta repertoire, the TCR libraries were built with molecular barcoding that relied on unique molecular identifiers. Using fastp at Q25 and MiXCR, TCRdb reprocessed the public reads and kept productive beta chains. Duplicate CDR3 protein sequences are folded into a single record with the most common DNA and genes. The sample includes some 550,000 distinct CDR3 sequences, with 23% observed a single time. Over 12% of the sample lies in the top ten. This clonotype was detected a few times. The clone's antigen remains unknown. The input lacks base qualities; no much larger clone sits a single base away. CDR1 and CDR2 were assigned from the germline V gene as SGHDT and YYEEEE. Reading from cysteine to phenylalanine, the CDR3 counts 14 amino acids. The only DNA kept is the CDR3, 42 bases in frame from the first base. The V and J ends are trimmed by 0 bases and 6 bases, leaving 10 bases between them.

Interpreted using the paper, the treatment or condition label stands for: allogeneic hematopoietic cell transplantation with graft depleted of TCRalphabeta T cells and CD19 B cells. TCRalphabeta/CD19-depleted allogeneic hematopoietic cell grafts were given to the transplant recipients, all of whom were children. The receptor's source is a boy in the first two years of life who had a stem cell transplant for acute myeloid leukemia, so the T cells may come from the graft donor. This chain joins TRBV5-6 to TRBJ1-5; no D gene call is confident. Sequencing used PBMCs, mostly from graft donor cells, obtained 360 days after TCRalphabeta/CD19-depleted stem cell transplant. DNA sequence: TGTGCCAGCAGCTTGGACGGCGGGTTTCAGCCCCAGCATTTT. It encodes CASSLDGGFQPQHF.